This record looks at one TCR beta chain sequence and its context. Its antigen is undetermined. Profiling relied on immunoSEQ multiplex PCR, and the TCRdb table lists in-frame clones only, not all of them. Counted here are about 120,000 clones, about nine tenths occurring once; the ten biggest clones make up around 7.8%. The data belong to a study of T cell responses to AZD1222 COVID-19 vaccine. Study summary: Pooling of second doses given at about 4 or about 12 weeks was done. Study outcomes and limitations: Repertoire samples came only from after the peak T cell response. An increase in Spike-specific TCR breadth and depth was observed after two AZD1222 doses. Just a handful of AZD1222 recipients tested seropositive at baseline.

This receptor was identified in an adult in good health. Here the sequenced sample was peripheral blood, taken on day 0 of AZD1222 vaccination.

This CDR3 is CATSDQRQGSWHNEQFF. CDR3 nucleotide sequence: TGTGCCACCAGTGATCAAAGACAGGGGTCGTGGCACAATGAGCAGTTCTTC. The chain uses TRBV24-1 and TRBJ2-1; TRBD1 aligns across 8 bases. This CDR3 comprises 17 residues. Germline V gene sequence: CDR1 KGHDR, CDR2 SFDVKD. With V trimmed by 3 bases and J by 5 bases, 11 bases remained unmatched.